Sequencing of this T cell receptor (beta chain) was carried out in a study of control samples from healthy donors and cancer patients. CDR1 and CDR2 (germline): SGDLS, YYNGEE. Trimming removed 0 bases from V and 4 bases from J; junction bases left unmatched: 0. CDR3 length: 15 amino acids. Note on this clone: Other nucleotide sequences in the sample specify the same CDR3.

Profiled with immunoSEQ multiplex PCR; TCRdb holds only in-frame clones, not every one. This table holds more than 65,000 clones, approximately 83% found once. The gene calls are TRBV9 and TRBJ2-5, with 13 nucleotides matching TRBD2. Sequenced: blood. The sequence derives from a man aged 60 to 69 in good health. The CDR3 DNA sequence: TGTGCCAGCAGCGTAGGACTAGCGGGAGGAGAGACCCAGTACTTC. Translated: CASSVGLAGGETQYF.